This TCR beta chain was retrieved from a study of regulatory T cells in long-lasting Graves disease. The CDR3 length is 14 residues. Germline CDR1 and CDR2: KGHSH and LQKENI. Trimming took off 3 bases at V and 1 base at J, with 10 bases between the two ends. Time point indicated: newly diagnosed GD, antithyroid drugs for less than 3 months. PBMCs provided the RNA from which the TCR library was made. In each case, Graves' disease was diagnosed per American Thyroid Association guidelines. Study results and limitations: Investigators studied peripheral blood only, not thyroid tissue.

iRepertoire HTBI primers and Arm-PCR of CDR3 regions built TCR beta libraries. TCRdb redid the calling of the multiplex PCR reads with MiXCR, one entry per CDR3 protein. The sample includes 400,000 to 650,000 distinct CDR3 sequences, about 16% seen only once; the top ten take 25%. For this clonotype: Its specificity is unknown.

The sample was also linked to a second study, of T cells in Graves' hyperthyroidism and ophthalmopathy.

The sample in question was peripheral blood mononuclear cells (PBMCs), obtained at new diagnosis, from a patient treated with antithyroid drugs. The chain links TRBV18 to TRBJ2-7; no firm D call. This clonotype originated in a woman aged 35-65 years with Graves disease. CDR3 in amino acids: CASSPTSTSYEQYF. CDR3 in DNA: TGTGCCAGCTCACCTACTTCGACATCCTACGAGCAGTACTTC. The entire variable domain, with the rest obtained from reference TRBV18 and TRBJ2-7, is as follows: NAGVMQNPRHLVRRRGQEARLRCSPMKGHSHVYWYRQLPEEGLKFMVYLQKENIIDESGMPKERFSAEFPKEGPSILRIQQVVRGDSAAYFCASSPTSTSYEQYFGPGTRLTVT.